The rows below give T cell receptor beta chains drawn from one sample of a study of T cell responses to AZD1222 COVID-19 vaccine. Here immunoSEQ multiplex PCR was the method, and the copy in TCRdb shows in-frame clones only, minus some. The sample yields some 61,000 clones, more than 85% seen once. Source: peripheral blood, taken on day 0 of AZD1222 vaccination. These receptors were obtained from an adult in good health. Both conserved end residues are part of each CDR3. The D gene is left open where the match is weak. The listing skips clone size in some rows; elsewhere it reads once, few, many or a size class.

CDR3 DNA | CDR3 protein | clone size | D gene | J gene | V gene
TGTGCCAGCAGCTTATTGCGGAAACCTAACTATGGCTACACCTTC | CASSLLRKPNYGYTF | . | . | TRBJ1-2 | TRBV7-9
TGTGCCAGCAGCCGGGGAATTCAAGAGACCCAGTACTTC | CASSRGIQETQYF | once | . | TRBJ2-5 | TRBV6-5
TGTGCCAGCAGCCCTCCTAGCTCCTATAATTCACCCCTCCACTTT | CASSPPSSYNSPLHF | few | . | TRBJ1-6 | TRBV7-9
TGTGCCAGCTCACCCACCGGGGGAGATTCACCCCTCCACTTT | CASSPTGGDSPLHF | few | . | TRBJ1-6 | TRBV18
TGTGCCAGCAGCTTTGACTACACCTACAATGAGCAGTTCTTC | CASSFDYTYNEQFF | . | . | TRBJ2-1 | TRBV5-4
TGTGCCAGCAGCCTCGTAGGGGGATCTAACTATGGCTACACCTTC | CASSLVGGSNYGYTF | . | . | TRBJ1-2 | TRBV7-9
TGTGCCAGCAGTGAAGCCGGCACTTCACCCCTCCACTTT | CASSEAGTSPLHF | . | . | TRBJ1-6 | TRBV2
TGTGCCAGCAGCTCCCTCGGGGTTTACACAGATACGCAGTATTTT | CASSSLGVYTDTQYF | . | . | TRBJ2-3 | TRBV27
TGCAGTGCTAGTGCCCCCGGTGGCTCTGGGGCCAACGTCCTGACTTTC | CSASAPGGSGANVLTF | . | . | TRBJ2-6 | TRBV20-1
TGTGCCAGCAGCTTTGGACAGGGGGACCAAGAGACCCAGTACTTC | CASSFGQGDQETQYF | . | TRBD1 | TRBJ2-5 | TRBV11-2
TGCGCCAGCAGCTTGCTGGACAGCCGACGTAACTATGGCTACACCTTC | CASSLLDSRRNYGYTF | once | . | TRBJ1-2 | TRBV5-1
TGTGCCAGCAGTTCCTATCTATCAGATACGCAGTATTTT | CASSSYLSDTQYF | . | . | TRBJ2-3 | TRBV27
TGTGCTAGTGGTTTCGGAGGGGTTAATGAAAAACTGTTTTTT | CASGFGGVNEKLFF | . | . | TRBJ1-4 | TRBV12-5
TGTGCCAGCAGTTCCCAGGGTTGGTATGGCTACACCTTC | CASSSQGWYGYTF | . | . | TRBJ1-2 | TRBV25-1
TGTGCCGCGGCCCCTTACGAGCAGTACTTC | CAAAPYEQYF | . | . | TRBJ2-7 | TRBV6-7
TGTGCTAGTGGTTTCGCCAGCCCGAACACCGGGGAGCTGTTTTTT | CASGFASPNTGELFF | . | . | TRBJ2-2 | TRBV12-5
TGCGCCAGCAGATTTGAGCCCATGAACACTGAAGCTTTCTTT | CASRFEPMNTEAFF | few | . | TRBJ1-1 | TRBV5-1
TGTGCCAGCAGTTGGGACAGGGCCACTGAAGCTTTCTTT | CASSWDRATEAFF | once | TRBD1 | TRBJ1-1 | TRBV12-3/TRBV12-4
TGTGCCAGCAGTTACTCGTATTCGACAACCGAAGCTTTCTTT | CASSYSYSTTEAFF | . | . | TRBJ1-1 | TRBV6-5
TGCGCCAGCAGCTTGCAACAGATCGAGCAGTACTTC | CASSLQQIEQYF | . | . | TRBJ2-7 | TRBV5-1
TGTGCCAGCAGTTACCCCCAGAAAGCTTTCTTT | CASSYPQKAFF | . | . | TRBJ1-1 | TRBV6-2/TRBV6-3
TGTGCCAGCAGTCCGAGGTTTAGCTCTGGAAACACCATATATTTT | CASSPRFSSGNTIYF | . | . | TRBJ1-3 | TRBV6-5
TGTGCCAGCAGCTTAAACCGTCATGAGCAGTTCTTC | CASSLNRHEQFF | . | . | TRBJ2-1 | TRBV7-3
TGTGCCAGCAGCTTAAGGGCAGCGGGGGGGCTCACAGATACGCAGTATTTT | CASSLRAAGGLTDTQYF | few | TRBD2 | TRBJ2-3 | TRBV7-3
TGTGCCAGCAGGTCCCCGGGCTCACACGAGCAGTACTTC | CASRSPGSHEQYF | . | . | TRBJ2-7 | TRBV6-5
TGTGCCTGTCAAAGAAATATGGGACTAGCAGACGAGCAGTACTTC | CACQRNMGLADEQYF | . | TRBD2 | TRBJ2-7 | TRBV30
TGTGCCAGCAGTTACTCTGCGGCCCACGAGGCTTTCTTT | CASSYSAAHEAFF | few | . | TRBJ1-1 | TRBV6-2/TRBV6-3
TGCGCCAGCAGCCAAGATAGGGTGCTTGATGGGCCCCAGCATTTT | CASSQDRVLDGPQHF | once | . | TRBJ1-5 | TRBV4-3
TGTGCCAGCAGCTTGTGGCGGGGTTCTCCGAGACCCTTT | CASSLWRGSPRPF | few | . | TRBJ1-4 | TRBV5-4
TGTGCCTGGGCGGCAGCATTTAATTCACCCCTCCACTTT | CAWAAAFNSPLHF | . | . | TRBJ1-6 | TRBV30
TGTGCCAGTACCCCCGCCCGAGAGGGGCGAAACACCATATATTTT | CASTPAREGRNTIYF | . | . | TRBJ1-3 | TRBV19
TGTGCCACCAGTGATTCCGTTGGTGGCTACACCTTC | CATSDSVGGYTF | few | . | TRBJ1-2 | TRBV24-1
TGTGCCAGCAGCTTAGATTACACAGGGTCTCTAGCAGATACGCAGTATTTT | CASSLDYTGSLADTQYF | . | . | TRBJ2-3 | TRBV11-3
TGCGCCAGCAGCTTGGCAGGTCTAGCGGGAGGGCCAGACGAGCAGTACTTC | CASSLAGLAGGPDEQYF | once | TRBD2 | TRBJ2-7 | TRBV5-1
TGTGCCAGCAGCTTGCCAGGGGAGAGCACTGAAGCTTTCTTT | CASSLPGESTEAFF | . | . | TRBJ1-1 | TRBV5-6
TGTGCCAGCAGTGACTCGATCGGGGGACTAGCGGGAGATACGCAGTATTTT | CASSDSIGGLAGDTQYF | . | TRBD2 | TRBJ2-3 | TRBV6-4
TGTGCCATCAGTGGGCTCGAGGGGGGCTCCGGGGAGCTGTTTTTT | CAISGLEGGSGELFF | . | . | TRBJ2-2 | TRBV10-3
TGTGCCAGCAGCGTAGGGACAGGGGGCTCCAATCAGCCCCAGCATTTT | CASSVGTGGSNQPQHF | few | TRBD1 | TRBJ1-5 | TRBV9
TGCGCCAGCAGCTTGCAGGCAGGGCTCGGGTATGGCTACACCTTC | CASSLQAGLGYGYTF | . | . | TRBJ1-2 | TRBV5-1
TGTGCCAGCAGCCCAAGGACTAGCGGGATCCCTACTGGGGCCAACGTCCTGACTTTC | CASSPRTSGIPTGANVLTF | . | TRBD2 | TRBJ2-6 | TRBV7-8
TGTGCCAGCTCACCTCGGGGTCCCAACTATGGCTACACCTTC | CASSPRGPNYGYTF | . | . | TRBJ1-2 | TRBV18
TGTGCCAGCAGCTTAGAAGGGACAGGGAGTGAAAAACTGTTTTTT | CASSLEGTGSEKLFF | . | TRBD1 | TRBJ1-4 | TRBV7-9
TGTGCCAGCAGGACAGGCAACTACGAGCAGTACTTC | CASRTGNYEQYF | . | . | TRBJ2-7 | TRBV6-5
TGCAGCGTTGAGGGACAGCTGGAGGTCCCCTACGAGCAGTACTTC | CSVEGQLEVPYEQYF | . | TRBD1 | TRBJ2-7 | TRBV29-1
TGTGCCAGCAGTGAGGACAGAGCAAGACAAGAGACCCAGTACTTC | CASSEDRARQETQYF | . | . | TRBJ2-5 | TRBV6-1
TGTGCCAGCAGCGCACGGACAGGGGGCAACTATGGCTACACCTTC | CASSARTGGNYGYTF | . | TRBD1 | TRBJ1-2 | TRBV5-4
TGTGCCAGCAGCGTAGCTGACGGGGGCGTCAATGGCTACACCTTC | CASSVADGGVNGYTF | . | . | TRBJ1-2 | TRBV9
TGTGCCAGCAGTAGGACGACCACTAACTATGGCTACACCTTC | CASSRTTTNYGYTF | . | . | TRBJ1-2 | TRBV2
TGTGCCAGCAGTTTCCGCAGGAATCAGCCCCAGCATTTT | CASSFRRNQPQHF | . | . | TRBJ1-5 | TRBV27